Below are 13 T cell receptor beta chains sequenced from a single sample in a study of tumor-infiltrating lymphocytes in primary liver carcinoma. The study co-extracted DNA and RNA from about 20-30 mg of unsorted bulk tissue. Using a constant-region primer together with ProtoScript II reverse transcriptase, TCR beta cDNA was made from roughly 540 ng of total RNA. Libraries for TCR beta were built through three nested multiplex PCR rounds, which together made up a slightly modified ARM-PCR procedure. Each of the first two PCR rounds ran roughly 9 cycles with TRBV1-TRBV30 forward and C-beta reverse primers. TCRdb passed the multiplex PCR reads through MiXCR, listing each CDR3 protein once. The repertoire holds 150,000 to 200,000 distinct CDR3 sequences, with approximately 86% as singletons. The specimen was tumor tissue from primary liver carcinoma. The source of these receptors is a man aged 35 to 55 with primary liver carcinoma and hepatitis B virus infection.

This clonotype has just one count. At one boundary the junction diverges from the germline segment, which might be a read error. This chain joins TRBV5-4 and TRBJ2-5; D could derive from TRBD1 or TRBD2 (5 bases each). CDR1 is SGHNT, CDR2 YYREEE, per germline (reference sequence). The CDR3 length is 14 residues. Here the CDR3 DNA reads TGTTCCAGCAGCCCAGCACAGATGGGGGAGACCCAGTATTTC. As protein: CSSSPAQMGETQYF.

This clonotype was recorded many times. The rearrangement uses TRBV12-3 or TRBV12-4 and TRBJ2-3; no reliable D call. The CDR3 is 14 residues long. Between the trimmed V and J ends, which lost 2 bases and 6 bases, there was a span of 12 bases. The CDR3 DNA sequence: TGTGCCAGCAGTTTAACGTCCGCTGGGGATACGCAGTATTTT. Translation: CASSLTSAGDTQYF.

On this clonotype: The junction shows a germline mismatch at one end, possibly a read error. The CDR3 region is CSISGPGNTGELLF. The CDR3 DNA reads TGTAGCATTTCCGGCCCGGGGAACACCGGGGAGCTGTTATTT. This chain joins TRBV29-1 and TRBJ2-2; a weak D match, TRBD2 (5 bases). CDR1 SQVTM and CDR2 ANQGSEA come from the germline V gene. This CDR3 contains 14 residues.

This clonotype has just one count. One base away lies a much larger clone, so this may be a sequencing read error. The J gene is TRBJ1-5, the V gene TRBV19; no definite D call. The CDR3 spans 13 residues. The germline CDR1 and CDR2 sequences are LNHDA and SQIVND (reference sequence). Trimming took off 5 bases at V and 5 bases at J, with 10 bases between the two ends. The CDR3 bases are TGTGCCAGTAGTGAGGCAGCTTATCAGCCCCAGCATTTT. Encoded protein: CASSEAAYQPQHF.

Worth noting for this clonotype: One junction end does not reproduce the germline sequence, and a read error may be involved. The V and J genes are TRBV6-1 and TRBJ2-3, with D hard to call. CDR3 size: 12 residues. CDR1 and CDR2 (germline): MNHNS, SASEGT. Here the CDR3 reads CDSKPSTVTQYF. The CDR3 nucleotides are TGTGACAGTAAGCCCAGCACAGTTACGCAGTATTTT.

Comments on this clonotype: Compared with germline, one end of the junction differs, possibly owing to a read error. The CDR3 nucleotides are TGTGCCAGCACCCTGGAGCGGCACACCTACAATGGGCAACTCTTC. It encodes CASTLERHTYNGQLF. The chain carries TRBV6-1 and TRBJ2-1, with D possibly TRBD2 on 5 matching bases. Germline V gene data show CDR1 as MNHNS and CDR2 as SASEGT. The CDR3 consists of 15 residues.

As concerns this clonotype: A read error may produce the germline difference seen at one junction end. This rearrangement joins TRBV4-1 to TRBJ2-7; D possibly corresponds to TRBD2 (6 bases). Per germline, CDR1 MGHRA and CDR2 YSYEKL. The CDR3 sequence is 15 residues long. The CDR3 DNA sequence: TGCGCGAGCAGCCAAGATAATGCACTAGCCATGGCGCAGTACTTC. It encodes CASSQDNALAMAQYF.

The chain has TRBV29-1 and TRBJ2-5; the D gene is possibly TRBD2 (6 bases). In germline, CDR1 is SQVTM, CDR2 ANQGSEA. The CDR3 has 15 residues. Trimming cost V 5 bases and J 4 bases, with 20 bases left between them. The CDR3 loop reads CSVQTSGSWAETQYF. The CDR3, as DNA: TGCAGCGTTCAGACTAGTGGAAGTTGGGCAGAGACCCAGTACTTC.

On this clonotype itself: A much larger clone differs by one base, so this may be a read error. The CDR3 coding sequence is TGTGCCATCAGCCTTACCCCCGACAGGGGAGGGGATCAGCCCCAGCATTTT. As protein: CAISLTPDRGGDQPQHF. The chain is built from TRBV5-4 and TRBJ1-5; 8 bases are shared with TRBD1. Germline CDR1 is SGHNT and CDR2 is YYREEE (reference sequence). CDR3 length: 17 amino acids.

On this clonotype itself: The junction departs from germline at one end; a sequencing error may be responsible. V gene TRBV6-2 or TRBV6-3 combines with J gene TRBJ2-7, with D possibly TRBD2 on 5 matching bases. The CDR3 is made up of 16 amino acids. CDR1 is MNHEY and CDR2 is SVGEGT in the germline V gene. The CDR3 reads CASNYSSIDYSYVQYF. As DNA, the CDR3 is TGTGCCAGCAATTACTCGAGTATCGACTATTCCTACGTGCAGTACTTC.

To note about this clonotype: The conserved final phenylalanine or tryptophan is absent from the CDR3, which likely points to a read error. The chain couples TRBV29-1 to TRBJ2-5; 7 nucleotides match TRBD2. Unmatched junction bases numbered 3, after V lost 3 bases and J lost 5 bases. Per germline, CDR1 SQVTM and CDR2 ANQGSEA. The CDR3 runs 12 residues. Here the CDR3 reads CSVEGGGETQYI. CDR3 nucleotides: TGCAGCGTTGAGGGGGGAGGGGAGACCCAGTACATC.

With respect to this clonotype: A much more abundant neighbour one base away suggests this may be a read error. J is TRBJ1-2 and V is TRBV5-1; perhaps TRBD1 as D (5 bases). The CDR3 totals 15 residues. Germline V gene lookup returns CDR1 SGHRS and CDR2 YFSETQ. CDR3 nucleotides: TGCGCCAACAGCTTGGTGGTAGGGGCAGAATATGGCTACACCTTC. Protein: CANSLVVGAEYGYTF.

This clonotype was counted between two and nine times. This may be a read error: a much more frequent sequence differs by one nucleotide. The chain is built from TRBV20-1 and TRBJ1-4, with D possibly being TRBD1 (5 bases). This CDR3 region has 13 residues. The V end lost 8 bases, the J end lost 8 bases, and 18 bases lay between the germline ends. The germline V gene encodes CDR1 DFQATT and CDR2 SNEGSKA (reference sequence). In DNA form, the CDR3 reads TGCAGTACTGGGGACGCGGTGGAGGAAAAACTGTTTTTT. This translates into CSTGDAVEEKLFF.